This TCR beta chain was observed in a study of blood T cell repertoires in COVID-19. The overall study: Material from acute and convalescent COVID-19 was sourced from the United States, Italy and Spain. T cells, B-cell-depleted T cells, or PBMCs provided the cDNA or gDNA that served as material.

As originally analysed: Reference gene primer amplification in the assay estimated nucleated cell counts. Produced via immunoSEQ multiplex PCR; TCRdb's table is partial and in-frame only. That table is the source of V, J and clone size, and D and trimming were worked out from the DNA. The sample lists 300,000 or so clones; just over 90% were seen once. During active infection, Seattle patients enrolled and were then monitored through disease. A remark on this clone: This same CDR3 is encoded by further DNA sequences in the sample.

Germline CDR1 reads SGHRS; CDR2 reads YFSETQ. The V segment lost 0 bases and the J segment 7 bases; nucleotides outside the gene matches: 1. The CDR3 covers 14 residues. The chain uses TRBV5-1 and TRBJ1-6, with 7 bases matching TRBD1. The sample consisted of peripheral blood. The source is a woman between 25 and 40 years old with COVID-19, enrolled during active disease. CDR3 region: CASSLDRGNSPLHF. The CDR3 nucleotides read TGCGCCAGCAGCTTGGACAGGGGAAATTCACCCCTCCACTTT.